This section outlines one T cell receptor beta chain sequence together with its context. What it recognizes is unknown. Here immunoSEQ multiplex PCR was the method, and the copy in TCRdb shows in-frame clones only, minus some. The data show 45,000 to 75,000 clones, approximately 80% seen once. The record originates from a study of OX40 agonist ivuxolimab in advanced cancers. For the study at large: Ivuxolimab, an agonist antibody against OX40 (CD134), was given to patients. The study, taken as a whole, reports: Also present in some nonresponders was a low level of normalized T-cell clonal expansion. CD4+ and CD8+ blood T cells expanded clonally by week 6 at 0.1 to 3.0 mg/kg. Which antigen the expanded peripheral T cells recognized is unknown.

The CDR3 length is 11 residues. CDR1 and CDR2 (germline): LGHNT, FRNRAP. Trimming removed 3 bases at V and 8 bases at J, with 7 bases between. The rearrangement joins TRBV12-5 to TRBJ1-1, with D uncertain. The source was CD4+ or CD8+ T cells sorted from blood, collected in a trial of the OX40 agonist ivuxolimab. This clonotype was obtained from an adult with an advanced solid tumor such as melanoma, head and neck, liver or kidney cancer. CDR3 protein: CASGFRGEAFF. CDR3 bases: TGTGCTAGTGGTTTTAGAGGAGAAGCTTTCTTT.